This T cell receptor (beta chain) originates from a study of shared clonotypes between healthy human individuals (dated by TCRdb to the early 2020s). Background on the whole study: The cohort included three men and a couple of women between 18 and 49 years of age. Per donor, three plates each were used for CD4 naive and CD4 memory, two for CD8 naive, and one for CD8 memory. Blood TCR repertoires of 5 or 6 healthy adults were deeply sequenced to estimate repertoire size and the extent of clonotype sharing between individuals. Different laboratories and diverse techniques were used to prepare libraries and sequence TCR repertoires, to increase sequencing depth and limit assay-specific biases. Between about 0.94 and 8.9 billion PBMCs per donor were obtained by leukapheresis.

CD8 naive samples consisted of CD45RO-negative cells that were positively selected for CCR7, yielding a CD45RA+CCR7+ population without TemRA cells. The donors were healthy, HIV-negative adults with no recently reported acute infections or vaccinations. Every donor was a Caucasian adult living in Nashville, Tennessee, USA. Blood was obtained by leukapheresis, after which PBMCs were separated by Ficoll-Histopaque density gradient centrifugation and cryopreserved in liquid nitrogen vapor phase. Analytical flow cytometry was used to check the purity and quantity of each magnetically sorted T cell population. Genomic DNA was isolated from each sorted fraction and quantified by UV absorbance on a Nanodrop 2000c. On this clone: Its antigen is still unknown. The sample holds no much larger clone one base away, and base qualities are not on file. Other DNA sequences in this sample translate to the same CDR3.

What the study reported, not specific to this receptor: Based on pairwise subsampling, the degree of clonotype sharing among donors was expected to be affected by sequencing depth. When a handful of donors were compared, the shared fraction of clonotypes was about 5.5% for naive CD4, about 4% for naive CD8, 2.3% for memory CD4, and 0.35% to 0.4% for memory CD8. Naive subsets generally had larger estimated clonotype richness than memory subsets. Even with the large sequencing depth, rarefaction of the sorted-subset datasets indicated that sequencing was incomplete. Only blood was sampled, and tissue TCR repertoires likely differ from those in blood. Because the study included only a small number of donors, the genetic and exposure-history diversity represented was limited. Higher generation probabilities were observed for clonotypes shared by all four sorted-subset donors than for non-shared clonotypes.

TCR CDR3 regions were amplified from genomic DNA by multiplex PCR using the deep immunoSEQ assay. Genomic DNA extracted from each cell subset was distributed evenly over all wells of several immunoSEQ 96-well plates, and each plate served as one replicate. For sorted subsets, each replicate PCR was loaded with roughly 190 ng genomic DNA, equivalent to 25,000 to 30,000 T cell genomes. Purified libraries were measured with a Qubit 3.0 fluorometer, size-checked on a Bioanalyzer 2100, and measured again with the KAPA Library Quantification kit. Each immunoSEQ 96-well plate was sequenced on its own single-read 150-cycle Illumina NextSeq 550 flow cell. As for the original processing: Because only junctional sequences without quality scores were contained in the immunoSEQ output, filtering matching that applied to full-length reads could not be performed. Sequences were annotated with PyIR, a Python wrapper for IgBLAST v1.9, using IMGT germline references to assign V/J genes and CDR3. Any read was removed if the V/J assignment was weak (E-value above 1e-6), the CDR3 was missing, or the read contained stop codons, out-of-frame junctions, or ambiguous translated residues. V3J clonotypes were defined by identical inferred V gene, J gene, and CDR3 amino acid sequence. Percentage overlap between repertoires was calculated by dividing the number of shared unique clonotypes by the size of the smaller repertoire. RTK rarefaction, the Chao1 estimator, and Recon v2.1 estimates of unobserved clonotypes were used to assess repertoire richness. OLGA was used to compute generation probabilities for all TCRbeta clonotypes that the gDNA method yielded from several donors. The table was pulled from immuneACCESS by TCRdb, which kept in-frame rearrangements only. Such tables lose some clones; where checked, under half of the loss comes from unresolved V genes, and the rest has no known cause. From that table come the V and J calls and clone size; the DNA was used to work out D and trimming. The sample includes about 2 million clones, with about 95% observed a single time. Approximately 1.2% of the sample lies in the top ten.

The receptor's source is a man between 18 and 29 years old in good health. Sequencing was carried out using naive CD8+ T cells sorted from blood. Per the publication, the cell subset or site label means: CD45RA+CCR7+.

For the CDR3, the sequence is CASSLGAASTDTQYF. The nucleotides read TGTGCCAGCAGTTTAGGGGCAGCTAGCACAGATACGCAGTATTTT. The chain is assembled from TRBV28 and TRBJ2-3, and the D gene may be TRBD1, 5 bases matching. At the junction V is shortened by 2 bases and J by 0 bases, with 9 bases in between. CDR3 length: 15 amino acids, cysteine to phenylalanine. Only the CDR3 DNA is retained, 45 bases long and in frame from the first base. CDR1 and CDR2, looked up from the germline V gene, are MDHEN and SYDVKM.